A selection of T cell receptor beta chains follows, all from one sample in a study of graft-versus-host responses after intestinal transplantation. Their antigens remain unidentified. The method was immunoSEQ multiplex PCR; TCRdb's version includes in-frame clones alone and lacks a portion of them. The repertoire has about 59,000 clones, almost 95% of them found once; the top ten carry about 0.4%. Sequencing used unstimulated CD4+ T cells sorted from spleen or lymph node cells, obtained before transplant. The source is a human donor who was the organ donor for an intestinal transplant. The CDR3 runs from the conserved cysteine through the conserved F or W. The D gene is left open where the match is weak. The listing skips clone size in some rows; elsewhere it reads once, few, many or a size class.

CDR3 protein: CASSVGGTGANVLTF; CDR3 DNA: TGTGCCAGCAGCGTGGGGGGGACAGGGGCCAACGTCCTGACTTTC; D gene: NA; J gene: TRBJ2-6; V gene: TRBV9; clone size: NA
CDR3 protein: CASSLGDVLNTEAFF; CDR3 DNA: TGCGCCAGCAGCTTGGGGGATGTACTGAACACTGAAGCTTTCTTT; D gene: NA; J gene: TRBJ1-1; V gene: TRBV5-1; clone size: once
CDR3 protein: CASSHATVNEKLFF; CDR3 DNA: TGCGCCAGCAGCCATGCGACCGTAAATGAAAAACTGTTTTTT; D gene: NA; J gene: TRBJ1-4; V gene: TRBV4-1; clone size: once
CDR3 protein: CASGTSTDTQYF; CDR3 DNA: TGTGCTAGTGGGACTAGCACAGATACGCAGTATTTT; D gene: NA; J gene: TRBJ2-3; V gene: TRBV12-5; clone size: NA
CDR3 protein: CASRLLAGAGEQFF; CDR3 DNA: TGTGCCAGCAGGTTGCTAGCGGGGGCGGGTGAGCAGTTCTTC; D gene: TRBD2; J gene: TRBJ2-1; V gene: TRBV27; clone size: NA
CDR3 protein: CASSYLVDSLYGYTF; CDR3 DNA: TGTGCTAGCAGCTACCTCGTGGACAGCCTTTATGGCTACACCTTC; D gene: NA; J gene: TRBJ1-2; V gene: TRBV7-7; clone size: NA
CDR3 protein: CASSDRSSYNEQFF; CDR3 DNA: TGTGCCAGCAGCGACAGGAGCTCCTACAATGAGCAGTTCTTC; D gene: NA; J gene: TRBJ2-1; V gene: TRBV5-4; clone size: NA
CDR3 protein: CASSELSGGFQDTQYF; CDR3 DNA: TGTGCCAGCAGTGAATTGAGCGGGGGGTTCCAAGATACGCAGTATTTT; D gene: TRBD2; J gene: TRBJ2-3; V gene: TRBV2; clone size: NA
CDR3 protein: CASSLVPWDRETEAFF; CDR3 DNA: TGTGCCAGCAGCTTGGTCCCTTGGGACAGGGAGACTGAAGCTTTCTTT; D gene: TRBD1; J gene: TRBJ1-1; V gene: TRBV5-4; clone size: NA
CDR3 protein: CASSYSRLTTEAFF; CDR3 DNA: TGTGCCAGCAGTTACTCGCGGCTGACCACTGAAGCTTTCTTT; D gene: NA; J gene: TRBJ1-1; V gene: TRBV6-5; clone size: NA
CDR3 protein: CASSQGHGLNTEAFF; CDR3 DNA: TGCGCCAGCAGCCAAGGTCACGGGCTGAACACTGAAGCTTTCTTT; D gene: NA; J gene: TRBJ1-1; V gene: TRBV4-3; clone size: once
CDR3 protein: CASSRVLWGGNQPQHF; CDR3 DNA: TGTGCCAGTAGTAGGGTGCTTTGGGGTGGCAATCAGCCCCAGCATTTT; D gene: NA; J gene: TRBJ1-5; V gene: TRBV19; clone size: NA
CDR3 protein: CASSLRYYRDVGGYTF; CDR3 DNA: TGTGCCAGCAGTTTACGATATTATCGGGATGTTGGAGGCTACACCTTC; D gene: NA; J gene: TRBJ1-2; V gene: TRBV6-5; clone size: NA
CDR3 protein: CASSLGTSGYEQYF; CDR3 DNA: TGCGCCAGCAGCTTGGGGACTAGCGGCTACGAGCAGTACTTC; D gene: TRBD2; J gene: TRBJ2-7; V gene: TRBV5-1; clone size: NA
CDR3 protein: CASSSGQGGTDTQYF; CDR3 DNA: TGTGCCAGCAGTTCCGGACAGGGTGGCACAGATACGCAGTATTTT; D gene: TRBD1; J gene: TRBJ2-3; V gene: TRBV7-2; clone size: NA
CDR3 protein: CASSFSRGTYEQYF; CDR3 DNA: TGTGCCAGCAGTTTTTCAAGGGGGACCTACGAGCAGTACTTC; D gene: NA; J gene: TRBJ2-7; V gene: TRBV28; clone size: NA
CDR3 protein: CASSPGGEKLFF; CDR3 DNA: TGCGCCAGCAGCCCTGGGGGGGAAAAACTGTTTTTT; D gene: NA; J gene: TRBJ1-4; V gene: TRBV5-1; clone size: NA
CDR3 protein: CASSLRGLSNQPQHF; CDR3 DNA: TGCGCCAGCAGCTTAAGGGGGCTTAGCAATCAGCCCCAGCATTTT; D gene: TRBD1; J gene: TRBJ1-5; V gene: TRBV5-1; clone size: NA
CDR3 protein: CAISEYGAPVGAFF; CDR3 DNA: TGTGCCATCAGTGAGTATGGCGCACCAGTAGGAGCTTTCTTT; D gene: NA; J gene: TRBJ1-1; V gene: TRBV10-3; clone size: NA
CDR3 protein: CASSSPGTGIYGYTF; CDR3 DNA: TGTGCCAGCAGCTCACCCGGGACAGGGATCTATGGCTACACCTTC; D gene: TRBD1; J gene: TRBJ1-2; V gene: TRBV7-2; clone size: NA
CDR3 protein: CASSPWGDWHEQFF; CDR3 DNA: TGTGCCAGCTCACCTTGGGGCGATTGGCATGAGCAGTTCTTC; D gene: NA; J gene: TRBJ2-1; V gene: TRBV18; clone size: NA
CDR3 protein: CASRGLRETQYF; CDR3 DNA: TGTGCCAGCAGGGGACTGAGGGAGACCCAGTACTTC; D gene: NA; J gene: TRBJ2-5; V gene: TRBV6-5; clone size: NA
CDR3 protein: CASSLRRSGDSNEKLFF; CDR3 DNA: TGTGCCAGCAGCTTACGTCGGTCTGGTGACAGTAATGAAAAACTGTTTTTT; D gene: NA; J gene: TRBJ1-4; V gene: TRBV7-9; clone size: NA
CDR3 protein: CASSPQGLTGELFF; CDR3 DNA: TGTGCCAGCAGCCCGCAGGGGCTCACCGGGGAGCTGTTTTTT; D gene: NA; J gene: TRBJ2-2; V gene: TRBV7-8; clone size: once
CDR3 protein: CASRSARWTDQLNTEAFF; CDR3 DNA: TGTGCCAGCAGATCAGCTCGCTGGACTGACCAATTGAACACTGAAGCTTTCTTT; D gene: NA; J gene: TRBJ1-1; V gene: TRBV13; clone size: NA
CDR3 protein: CASSLLRWRALNSNQPQHF; CDR3 DNA: TGTGCCAGCAGCTTGCTCCGGTGGAGGGCCCTCAATAGCAATCAGCCCCAGCATTTT; D gene: NA; J gene: TRBJ1-5; V gene: TRBV7-9; clone size: NA
CDR3 protein: CASSLPSPFGQGDSPLHF; CDR3 DNA: TGTGCCAGCTCACTCCCTTCACCGTTTGGACAGGGCGATTCACCCCTCCACTTT; D gene: TRBD1; J gene: TRBJ1-6; V gene: TRBV18; clone size: NA
CDR3 protein: CASAARSGNTIYF; CDR3 DNA: TGTGCCAGCGCCGCCAGATCTGGAAACACCATATATTTT; D gene: NA; J gene: TRBJ1-3; V gene: TRBV6-1; clone size: NA
CDR3 protein: CASSQPQGPRFNSPLHF; CDR3 DNA: TGTGCCAGCAGCCAACCTCAGGGACCGAGATTTAATTCACCCCTCCACTTT; D gene: NA; J gene: TRBJ1-6; V gene: TRBV4-2; clone size: NA
CDR3 protein: CAIRDSRGGSYNEQFF; CDR3 DNA: TGTGCCATCAGAGATTCTAGGGGAGGCTCCTACAATGAGCAGTTCTTC; D gene: NA; J gene: TRBJ2-1; V gene: TRBV10-3; clone size: NA